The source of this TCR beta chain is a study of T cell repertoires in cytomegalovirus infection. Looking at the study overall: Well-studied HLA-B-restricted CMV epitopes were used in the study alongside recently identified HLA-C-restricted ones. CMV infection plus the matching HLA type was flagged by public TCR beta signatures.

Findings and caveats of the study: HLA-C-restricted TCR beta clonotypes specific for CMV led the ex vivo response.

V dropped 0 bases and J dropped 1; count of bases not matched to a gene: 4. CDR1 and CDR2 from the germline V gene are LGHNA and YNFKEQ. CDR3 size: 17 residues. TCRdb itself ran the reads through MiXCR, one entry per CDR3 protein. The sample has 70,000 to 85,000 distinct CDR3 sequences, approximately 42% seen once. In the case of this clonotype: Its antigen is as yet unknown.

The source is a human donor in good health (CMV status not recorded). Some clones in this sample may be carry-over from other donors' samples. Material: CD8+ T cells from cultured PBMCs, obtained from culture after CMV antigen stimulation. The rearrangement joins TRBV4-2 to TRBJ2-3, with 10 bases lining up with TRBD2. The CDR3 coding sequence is TGTGCCAGCAGCCAAGAAGCAGGACTAGCGGGCACAGATACGCAGTATTTT. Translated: CASSQEAGLAGTDTQYF.